Below, one T cell receptor (beta chain) is given with its context. The target antigen is unknown. This record belongs to a study of response to subunit inactivated influenza vaccine. The study's findings and limits: The authors put forward the suggestion that each seasonal influenza vaccination may bring in only a limited number of new T cells.

TCRdb redid the calling of the RT-PCR reads with MiXCR, one entry per CDR3 protein. The sample has roughly 460,000 distinct CDR3 sequences, 9.5% to 12% seen once. CDR1 and CDR2 from the germline V gene are MNHNS and SASEGT. CDR3 size: 14 residues. V was cut by 5 bases and J by 5 bases, with 15 bases left in between. The starting material was PBMCs from blood, obtained more than 35 days after vaccination. The chain couples TRBV6-1 to TRBJ1-2; D may be TRBD1 (6 bases). This sequence originates from a man aged 45-65 years who received an inactivated influenza vaccine. The DNA for the CDR3 is TGTGCCAGCAGTCAACAGGGAAAGGGGTATGGCTACACCTTC. This gives the protein CASSQQGKGYGYTF.